One and the same sample provided the 14 T cell receptor beta chains below, sequenced in a study of cytomegalovirus exposure and HLA in healthy donors. Sequenced by immunoSEQ multiplex PCR; TCRdb stores in-frame clones only, minus some. The table records approximately 120,000 clones, 88% of them present only once. Sequences were obtained from PBMCs. All receptors come from a woman younger than 35 in good health and CMV-seronegative.

This sequence joins TRBV5-8 and TRBJ1-5; perhaps TRBD1 as D (5 bases). CDR3 length equals 17 residues. Trimming cost V 3 bases and J 7 bases, with 23 bases left between them. The germline V gene encodes CDR1 SGHTS and CDR2 YDEGEE. The CDR3 loop is CASSSLAWHQGYQPQHF. CDR3 DNA sequence: TGTGCCAGCAGCTCTCTTGCTTGGCACCAGGGATACCAGCCCCAGCATTTT. Looking up the rest from reference TRBV5-8 and TRBJ1-5 gives the full variable domain: EAGVTQSPTHLIKTRGQQATLRCSPISGHTSVYWYQQALGLGLQFLLWYDEGEERNRGNFPPRFSGRQFPNYSSELNVNALELEDSALYLCASSSLAWHQGYQPQHFGDGTRLSIL.

The J gene is TRBJ2-3, the V gene TRBV4-3; the match to TRBD1 covers 12 bases. J gave up 4 bases and V 1 base, and 6 bases lay outside the gene matches. Per germline, CDR1 LGHNA and CDR2 YSLEER. The CDR3 is 17 amino acids. DNA of the CDR3: TGCGCCAGCAGCCAAGGATATCGGGACAGGGGGCCAGATACGCAGTATTTT. Protein: CASSQGYRDRGPDTQYF.

This CDR3 reads CASSLLDEQYF. The CDR3 DNA reads TGTGCCAGCAGCCTACTAGACGAGCAGTACTTC. This chain connects TRBV11-2 to TRBJ2-7; TRBD2 is a possible D gene (5 bases). The CDR3 extends over 11 amino acids. V lost 5 bases, J lost 5 bases, and 7 bases lay in between. CDR1 SGHAT and CDR2 FQNNGV come from the germline V gene.

V gene TRBV7-3 combines with J gene TRBJ2-3; tentatively, D is TRBD1 (6 bases). The CDR3 has 12 residues. The germline CDR1 and CDR2 sequences are SGHTA and FQGTGA. The ends were cut back, 5 bases at V and 6 bases at J, with 9 bases in the middle. The CDR3 protein is CASSPQGDTQYF. CDR3 nucleotide sequence: TGTGCCAGCAGCCCCCAGGGGGATACGCAGTATTTT. The full variable domain, completed using reference TRBV7-3 and TRBJ2-3, is GAGVSQTPSNKVTEKGKYVELRCDPISGHTALYWYRQSLGQGPEFLIYFQGTGAADDSGLPNDRFFAVRPEGSVSTLKIQRTERGDSAVYLCASSPQGDTQYFGPGTRLTVL.

V and J are TRBV5-6 and TRBJ2-1; TRBD1 agrees at 9 bases. The CDR3 loop spans 15 amino acids. The germline V gene has CDR1 SGHDT and CDR2 YYEEEE. V lost 4 bases and J lost 2; bases outside the gene matches: 4. The chain's CDR3 is CASSTRDRAYNEQFF. DNA of the CDR3: TGTGCCAGCAGCACCCGGGACAGGGCCTACAATGAGCAGTTCTTC.

V and J are TRBV5-1 and TRBJ2-7, with a weak D call TRBD2 (5 bases). This CDR3 has 12 residues. Germline CDR1 SGHRS, CDR2 YFSETQ. Trimming took 0 bases from V and 6 from J, leaving 7 bases between them. Written as DNA, the CDR3 is TGCGCCAGCAGCTTGGAGAGGGCCGAGCAGTACTTC. Translation: CASSLERAEQYF.

The genes are TRBV30 and TRBJ1-1, with 7 positions matching TRBD1. CDR1 and CDR2 (germline): GTSNPN, SVGIG (reference sequence). This CDR3 region has 13 residues. V lost 5 bases, J lost 1 base, and 4 bases stayed unmatched. The CDR3 DNA sequence: TGTGCCTGGTCGGGACAGCCGAACACTGAAGCTTTCTTT. Residues: CAWSGQPNTEAFF.

The chain employs TRBV30 and TRBJ1-6, with a tentative D call TRBD1 (5 bases). The CDR3 is 14 amino acids. V was trimmed by 2 bases and J by 7 bases, leaving 12 bases between them. CDR1 GTSNPN and CDR2 SVGIG come from the germline V gene (reference sequence). DNA for the CDR3: TGTGCCTGGAGTCAGGGCCTCCCGAATTCACCCCTCCACTTT. This translates into CAWSQGLPNSPLHF.

The V and J genes are TRBV6-5 and TRBJ1-4; D remains unclear. The CDR3 runs to 14 residues. Germline loops: CDR1 MNHEY, CDR2 SVGAGI. V lost 6 bases and J lost 8, with 16 bases in between. CDR3 sequence (DNA): TGTGCCAGCAGCCCCCGTTCTGGTCGGGAAAAACTGTTTTTT. This codes for CASSPRSGREKLFF.

The V and J genes are TRBV28 and TRBJ2-7; D possibly corresponds to TRBD2 (7 bases). The CDR3 extends over 14 amino acids. V was pared by 3 bases and J by 3 bases, with 12 bases between. Germline V gives CDR1 MDHEN, CDR2 SYDVKM. CDR3 region: CASSFSGGIYEQYF. In DNA form, the CDR3 reads TGTGCCAGCAGTTTTTCGGGGGGCATCTACGAGCAGTACTTC.

The chain combines TRBV27 with TRBJ1-2; D gene unclear. The V end was cut by 2 bases, the J end by 6 bases, with 16 bases between. Per germline, CDR1 MNHEY and CDR2 SMNVEV (reference sequence). The CDR3 is made up of 15 amino acids. The CDR3 bases are TGTGCCAGCAGTTTAAGAGGGAGGATATGGGATGGCTACACCTTC. This gives the protein CASSLRGRIWDGYTF.

This clone was seen a few times. The genes are TRBV28 and TRBJ2-7, with 7 bases matching TRBD2. The germline V gene has CDR1 MDHEN and CDR2 SYDVKM. This CDR3 spans 15 amino acids. J was trimmed by 3 bases and V by 3 bases; bases with no gene match: 8. The CDR3 spells CASSLGGDPIYEQYF. The CDR3 region has the DNA TGTGCCAGCAGTTTGGGGGGGGATCCGATCTACGAGCAGTACTTC.

This clone was counted between two and nine times. CDR3 in amino acids: CASSQMSGDYNEQFF. The CDR3 nucleotides read TGCGCCAGCAGCCAAATGTCCGGAGACTACAATGAGCAGTTCTTC. V usage is TRBV4-3 and J usage is TRBJ2-1; D gene ambiguous. This CDR3 is built from 15 residues. V lost 2 bases and J lost 3, with 11 bases in between. Per the germline V gene, CDR1 is LGHNA and CDR2 is YSLEER.

This sequence joins TRBV4-3 and TRBJ2-7; 7 bases fit TRBD1. This CDR3 spans 16 amino acids. The germline CDR1 and CDR2 sequences are LGHNA and YSLEER. Germline trimming cut 0 bases from V and 3 bases from J; bases unmatched to any gene: 8. In DNA form, the CDR3 reads TGCGCCAGCAGCCAAGAAGGCGACAGGGCCTACTACGAGCAGTACTTC. It is translated as CASSQEGDRAYYEQYF.